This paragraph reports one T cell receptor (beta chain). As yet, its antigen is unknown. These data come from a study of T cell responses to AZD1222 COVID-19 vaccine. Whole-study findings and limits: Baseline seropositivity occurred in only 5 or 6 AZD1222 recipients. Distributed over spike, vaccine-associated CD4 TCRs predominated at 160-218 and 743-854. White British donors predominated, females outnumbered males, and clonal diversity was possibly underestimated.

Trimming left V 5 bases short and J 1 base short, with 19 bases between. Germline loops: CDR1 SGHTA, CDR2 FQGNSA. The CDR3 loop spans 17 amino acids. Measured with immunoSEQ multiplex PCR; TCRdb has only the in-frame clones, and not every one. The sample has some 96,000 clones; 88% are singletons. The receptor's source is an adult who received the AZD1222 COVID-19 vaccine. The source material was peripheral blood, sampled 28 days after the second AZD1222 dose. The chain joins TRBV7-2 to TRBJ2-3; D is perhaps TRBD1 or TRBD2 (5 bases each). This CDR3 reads CASSLTLYRGRTDTQYF. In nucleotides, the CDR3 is TGTGCCAGCAGCCTAACCCTCTACCGGGGACGCACAGATACGCAGTATTTT.